These 20 T cell receptor beta chains originate from one sample sequenced in a study of blood T cell repertoires in COVID-19. The repertoire was sequenced with immunoSEQ multiplex PCR; TCRdb's copy has only in-frame clones and lacks some. The data show more than 300,000 clones, 87% seen once. The sequencing input was peripheral blood. These receptors all come from a woman aged 45-59 years with COVID-19, enrolled during active disease.

This chain joins TRBV2 and TRBJ1-5; a possible D gene is TRBD1 (5 bases). Per germline, CDR1 SNHLY and CDR2 FYNNEI. Trimming cost V 4 bases and J 7 bases, with 11 bases left between them. The CDR3 covers 13 residues. CDR3 sequence reads: CASSVAGIQPQHF. In DNA, the CDR3 is TGTGCCAGCAGTGTCGCAGGGATCCAGCCCCAGCATTTT.

CDR3 loop: CASSQQGNQPQHF. The CDR3 DNA reads as TGTGCCAGCAGCCAACAGGGGAATCAGCCCCAGCATTTT. The chain carries TRBV3-1 (or the pseudogene TRBV3-2) and TRBJ1-5, with a possible D match to TRBD1 (6 bases). Germline assignment: CDR1 LGHDT and CDR2 YNNKEL (reference sequence). The V end lost 2 bases, the J end lost 4 bases, and 6 bases lay between the germline ends. The CDR3 loop spans 13 amino acids.

The rearrangement joins TRBV20-1 to TRBJ2-7; D is tentatively TRBD1 or TRBD2 (5 bases each). V was shortened by 3 bases and J by 4 bases, with 13 bases between the two germline ends. CDR1 is DFQATT, CDR2 SNEGSKA, per germline (reference sequence). The CDR3 loop spans 13 amino acids. The CDR3 bases are TGCAGTGCTAGTAGCGAGAACAGGTACGAGCAGTACTTC. Encoded protein: CSASSENRYEQYF.

The V call is TRBV11-3, the J call TRBJ2-6, with D possibly being TRBD2 (5 bases). Germline CDR1 and CDR2: SGHNT and YENEEA. This CDR3 spans 15 amino acids. With 6 bases removed from V and 2 bases from J, the gap between germline ends came to 11 bases. The CDR3 protein is CASRQGGAGANVLTF. CDR3 nucleotides: TGTGCCAGCAGGCAAGGAGGTGCTGGGGCCAACGTCCTGACTTTC.

This chain uses TRBV10-3 with TRBJ1-2; D unclear. This CDR3 region has 15 residues. Germline CDR1 is ENHRY and CDR2 is SYGVKD. Trimming shortened V by 3 bases and J by 6 bases, and 17 bases separated the two germline ends. CDR3 protein: CAISERLEEPNGYTF. In DNA, the CDR3 is TGTGCCATCAGTGAAAGGTTGGAGGAACCTAATGGCTACACCTTC.

The CDR3 region has the DNA TGTGCCAGTAACAGGGTCAATTCGAACACCGGGGAGCTGTTTTTT. The encoded protein is CASNRVNSNTGELFF. This chain links TRBV19 with TRBJ2-2, with D tentatively TRBD1 (6 bases). The CDR3 is made up of 15 amino acids. Per germline, CDR1 LNHDA and CDR2 SQIVND (reference sequence). Trimming shortened V by 7 bases and J by 0 bases, and 12 bases separated the two germline ends.

This clone was found a few times. The CDR3 region is CASSKGLAGPSTDTQYF. CDR3 coding DNA: TGTGCCAGCAGTAAAGGTCTAGCGGGACCTAGCACAGATACGCAGTATTTT. The chain is built from TRBV6-1 and TRBJ2-3; 9 bases line up with TRBD2. Looked up from germline, CDR1 is MNHNS and CDR2 is SASEGT. The trim removed 5 bases at V and 0 bases at J, leaving 9 bases unmatched. The CDR3 has 17 amino acids.

In this sample, this clone turned up once. The rearrangement joins TRBV7-3 to TRBJ1-1; D not resolved. The CDR3 totals 15 residues. V was trimmed by 5 bases and J by 1 base, leaving 14 bases between them. Looked up from germline, CDR1 is SGHTA and CDR2 is FQGTGA. The CDR3 bases are TGTGCCAGCAGCCAAAGCCAGACAAGGAACACTGAAGCTTTCTTT. It is translated as CASSQSQTRNTEAFF.

The CDR3 spells CASYLPGLAGGPHEQYF. CDR3 nucleotide sequence: TGCGCCAGCTACCTTCCGGGACTAGCGGGAGGGCCCCACGAGCAGTACTTC. The V and J genes are TRBV5-1 and TRBJ2-7, with 16 bases matching TRBD2. This CDR3 spans 17 amino acids. Germline assignment: CDR1 SGHRS and CDR2 YFSETQ. The trim removed 7 bases at V and 5 bases at J, leaving 12 bases unmatched.

The chain recombines TRBV6-5 with TRBJ1-6, with 7 bases that match TRBD1. Germline CDR1 reads MNHEY; CDR2 reads SVGAGI. This CDR3 comprises 15 residues. The V and J ends lost 8 bases and 6 bases, in that order; junction bases with no gene match: 10. This CDR3 is CASSPGGASNSPLHF. The CDR3 coding sequence is TGTGCCAGCTCTCCAGGGGGAGCCAGTAATTCACCCCTCCACTTT.

The chain has TRBV18 and TRBJ1-4; 7 nucleotides match TRBD1. The V segment lost 6 bases and the J segment 6 bases; nucleotides outside the gene matches: 7. This CDR3 contains 14 residues. The germline gives CDR1 KGHSH, CDR2 LQKENI. The DNA for the CDR3 is TGTGCCAGCTCCCCCTTCACAGGGGATGAAAAACTGTTTTTT. The encoded protein is CASSPFTGDEKLFF.

The chain employs TRBV19 and TRBJ2-3; 8 bases map to TRBD2. The germline CDR1 and CDR2 sequences are LNHDA and SQIVND (reference sequence). V lost 5 bases, J lost 1 base, and 5 bases stayed unmatched. The CDR3 covers 15 residues. The DNA of the CDR3 is TGTGCCAGTAGTTCTAGCGGGTTCCGCACAGATACGCAGTATTTT. Translation: CASSSSGFRTDTQYF.

J is TRBJ1-5 and V is TRBV19; 11 bases align to TRBD1. Germline CDR1 is LNHDA and CDR2 is SQIVND (reference sequence). The CDR3 length is 20 residues. Trimming at V came to 3 bases and at J to 0 bases, leaving 13 bases not matched to a gene. The CDR3 DNA sequence: TGTGCCAGTAGTATCCTCCTTTTGGGGACAGGGGGTTATAGCAATCAGCCCCAGCATTTT. Its protein product is CASSILLLGTGGYSNQPQHF.

As DNA, the CDR3 is TGTGCCACCAGCAGCGGGGGCTTAGGACTAGCGGGATACAATGAGCAGTTCTTC. The encoded protein is CATSSGGLGLAGYNEQFF. This chain uses TRBV15 with TRBJ2-1, with 12 bases fitting TRBD2. Germline V gene sequence: CDR1 LNHNV, CDR2 YYDKDF (reference sequence). The CDR3 extends over 18 amino acids. Trimming removed 3 bases from V and 4 bases from J; junction bases left unmatched: 10.

The J gene is TRBJ1-2, the V gene TRBV12-3 or TRBV12-4; no reliable D call. CDR3 size: 13 residues. With 2 bases removed from V and 2 bases from J, the gap between germline ends came to 6 bases. Written as DNA, the CDR3 is TGTGCCAGCAGTTTACAGGAAAACTATGGCTACACCTTC. Protein: CASSLQENYGYTF.

This sequence joins TRBV7-9 and TRBJ2-1; the match to TRBD2 covers 13 bases. The ends lost 3 bases at V and 13 bases at J; junction bases unmatched: 6. The CDR3 covers 14 residues. CDR1 SEHNR and CDR2 FQNEAQ come from the germline V gene (reference sequence). The CDR3: CASSFPGTSGTQFF. The DNA of the CDR3 is TGTGCCAGCAGCTTTCCCGGGACTAGCGGGACTCAGTTCTTC.

The chain recombines TRBV21-1 with TRBJ1-1. TRBV21-1 is a pseudogene. This CDR3 has 18 amino acids. The CDR3 region has the DNA TGTGCCAGCAGCAAGATAGCGGGGGGGTACCGCATGAACACTGAAGCTTTCTTT. Amino acid sequence: CASSKIAGGYRMNTEAFF.

This sequence joins TRBV5-1 and TRBJ2-4, with no clear D. CDR3 length: 17 amino acids. Trimming cost V 0 bases and J 0 bases, with 13 bases left between them. Germline V gene data show CDR1 as SGHRS and CDR2 as YFSETQ. The CDR3 reads CASSLAVGGLAKNIQYF. Written as DNA, the CDR3 is TGCGCCAGCAGCTTGGCGGTTGGTGGGCTAGCCAAAAACATTCAGTACTTC.

V is TRBV19 and J is TRBJ2-7; perhaps TRBD2 as D (6 bases). CDR3 length equals 14 residues. CDR1 and CDR2 from the germline V gene are LNHDA and SQIVND (reference sequence). Trimming took 0 bases from V and 5 from J, leaving 11 bases between them. The CDR3 DNA sequence: TGTGCCAGTAGTATAGAGTCGGGGGTGAACGAGCAGTACTTC. Amino acid sequence: CASSIESGVNEQYF.

The chain combines TRBV30 with TRBJ2-3, with 7 bases identical to TRBD1. Germline values: CDR1 GTSNPN, CDR2 SVGIG (reference sequence). This CDR3 is built from 14 residues. Trimming removed 1 base from V and 2 bases from J; junction bases left unmatched: 3. CDR3 DNA: TGTGCCTGGAGTGAGACAGGGCACACAGATACGCAGTATTTT. Protein product: CAWSETGHTDTQYF.